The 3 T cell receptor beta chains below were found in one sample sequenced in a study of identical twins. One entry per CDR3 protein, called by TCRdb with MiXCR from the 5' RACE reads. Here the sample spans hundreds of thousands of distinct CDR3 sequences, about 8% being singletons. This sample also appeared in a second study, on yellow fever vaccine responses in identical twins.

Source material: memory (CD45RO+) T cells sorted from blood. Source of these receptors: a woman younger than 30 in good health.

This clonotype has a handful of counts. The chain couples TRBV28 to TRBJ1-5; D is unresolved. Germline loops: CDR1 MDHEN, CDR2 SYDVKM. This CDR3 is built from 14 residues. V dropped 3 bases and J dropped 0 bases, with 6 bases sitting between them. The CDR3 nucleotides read TGTGCCAGCAGTTTCGGGTTTAGCAATCAGCCCCAGCATTTT. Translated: CASSFGFSNQPQHF.

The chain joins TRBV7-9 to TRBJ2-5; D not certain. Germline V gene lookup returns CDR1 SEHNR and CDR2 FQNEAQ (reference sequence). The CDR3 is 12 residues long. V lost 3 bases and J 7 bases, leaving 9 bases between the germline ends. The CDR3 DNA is TGTGCCAGCAGCTTTGGGGATGGGACCCAGTACTTC. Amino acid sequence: CASSFGDGTQYF.

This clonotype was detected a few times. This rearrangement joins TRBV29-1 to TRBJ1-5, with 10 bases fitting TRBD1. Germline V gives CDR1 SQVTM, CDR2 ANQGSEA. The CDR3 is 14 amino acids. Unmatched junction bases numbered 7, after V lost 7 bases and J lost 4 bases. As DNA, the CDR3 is TGCAGCGGTGACAGGGGGCTGAGGAATCAGCCCCAGCATTTT. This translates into CSGDRGLRNQPQHF.